The 24 T cell receptor beta chains in this list originate from one sample, sequenced in a study of blood T cell repertoires in COVID-19. Repertoires were generated with immunoSEQ multiplex PCR, while TCRdb's copy carries only in-frame clones and drops some. The repertoire consists of hundreds of thousands of clones, with 75% to 90% occurring once and the leading ten covering approximately 0.9%. The sequenced material came from peripheral blood. The source of these receptors is a man between 18 and 29 years old with COVID-19, enrolled during active disease.

The CDR3 loop is CASTISGLNTQYF. As DNA, the CDR3 is TGTGCCAGCACTATAAGTGGACTGAATACGCAGTATTTT. This chain connects TRBV12-3 or TRBV12-4 to TRBJ2-3, with a weak D call TRBD2 (5 bases). The CDR3 length is 13 residues. Trimming pared 7 bases from V and 7 bases from J, leaving 15 bases between.

This chain joins TRBV7-9 and TRBJ1-6; 7 nucleotides agree with TRBD1. V dropped 7 bases and J dropped 8; count of bases not matched to a gene: 11. Germline V gene lookup returns CDR1 SEHNR and CDR2 FQNEAQ (reference sequence). The CDR3 runs to 15 residues. The CDR3 loop is CASTSPDRVDSPLHF. CDR3 DNA sequence: TGTGCCAGCACCTCACCCGACAGGGTGGATTCACCCCTCCACTTT.

This clone was picked up a small number of times. The V gene is TRBV27, the J gene TRBJ2-1; 9 nucleotides line up with TRBD2. The CDR3 sequence is 15 residues long. Trimming removed 5 bases from V and 9 bases from J; junction bases left unmatched: 11. Germline V gene lookup returns CDR1 MNHEY and CDR2 SMNVEV (reference sequence). For the CDR3, the DNA is TGTGCCAGCAGTCCCTTCCCACTAGCGGGTACTGAGCAGTTCTTC. It specifies CASSPFPLAGTEQFF.

This clone was observed a single time. CDR3: CASSFISGAMNTEAFF. CDR3 bases: TGTGCCAGCAGCTTCATCTCAGGGGCCATGAACACTGAAGCTTTCTTT. V is TRBV7-2 and J is TRBJ1-1; D is possibly TRBD1 (6 bases). CDR1 and CDR2 (germline): SGHTA, FQGNSA. V dropped 3 bases and J dropped 0 bases, with 14 bases sitting between them. The CDR3 consists of 16 residues.

V is TRBV6-5 and J is TRBJ1-1; weak D call: TRBD1 (5 bases). The germline V gene has CDR1 MNHEY and CDR2 SVGAGI. The ends were cut back, 5 bases at V and 1 base at J, with 14 bases in the middle. The CDR3 has 15 residues. CDR3 nucleotides: TGTGCCAGCAGTACCCTGGGGGGGAGGAACACTGAAGCTTTCTTT. Its translation is CASSTLGGRNTEAFF.

The genes are TRBV5-4 and TRBJ2-1; possibly TRBD2 for D (5 bases). The CDR3 contains 12 residues. Trimming cost V 4 bases and J 6 bases, with 8 bases left between them. Germline lookup yields CDR1 SGHNT and CDR2 YYREEE (reference sequence). CDR3 bases: TGTGCCAGCAGCGGACTGCGCAATGAGCAGTTCTTC. Translation: CASSGLRNEQFF. Full variable domain (remainder filled in from reference TRBV5-4 and TRBJ2-1): ETGVTQSPTHLIKTRGQQVTLRCSSQSGHNTVSWYQQALGQGPQFIFQYYREEENGRGNFPPRFSGLQFPNYSSELNVNALELDDSALYLCASSGLRNEQFFGPGTRLTVL.

The chain employs TRBV7-2 and TRBJ1-6; 7 positions agree with TRBD1. Looked up from germline, CDR1 is SGHTA and CDR2 is FQGNSA. The length of the CDR3 is 15 residues. V lost 4 bases, J lost 9 bases, and 9 bases stayed unmatched. The CDR3 region has the DNA TGTGCCAGCAGCTCCCAGACAGGGACTGGTTCACCCCTCCACTTT. Translation gives CASSSQTGTGSPLHF.

There are a few counts of this clone. The chain recombines TRBV5-6 with TRBJ2-2, with D perhaps TRBD2 (5 bases). The CDR3 totals 16 residues. V was cut by 4 bases and J by 0 bases, with 13 bases left in between. Germline V gene sequence: CDR1 SGHDT, CDR2 YYEEEE. In DNA form, the CDR3 reads TGTGCCAGCAGCCCGGCGGGCTTCGCGAACACCGGGGAGCTGTTTTTT. It is translated as CASSPAGFANTGELFF.

The V gene is TRBV10-3, the J gene TRBJ1-5; TRBD1 matches 9 bases. Per the germline V gene, CDR1 is ENHRY and CDR2 is SYGVKD. V lost 6 bases to trimming and J lost 7 bases; unmatched junction nucleotides: 7. The CDR3 totals 14 residues. The CDR3 is CAIRGDREDQPQHF. The CDR3 DNA reads as TGTGCCATCAGAGGGGACAGGGAGGACCAGCCCCAGCATTTT.

The gene calls are TRBV11-2 and TRBJ2-6; D may be TRBD1 (6 bases). The CDR3 consists of 17 residues. Germline loops: CDR1 SGHAT, CDR2 FQNNGV. Deletions cut 3 bases from V and 0 bases from J, with 12 bases between. The CDR3 DNA sequence: TGTGCCAGCAGCTTGGACAGATATACCTCTGGGGCCAACGTCCTGACTTTC. Its protein product is CASSLDRYTSGANVLTF.

V gene TRBV7-9 combines with J gene TRBJ1-1, with TRBD1 matching over 7 bases. V lost 5 bases and J lost 5; bases outside the gene matches: 11. This CDR3 is 15 amino acids long. CDR1 is SEHNR, CDR2 FQNEAQ, per germline (reference sequence). Here the CDR3 reads CASSGPGTVSTEAFF. As DNA, the CDR3 is TGTGCCAGCAGCGGCCCCGGGACAGTAAGTACTGAAGCTTTCTTT.

The rearrangement uses TRBV30 and TRBJ2-7; D not resolved. This CDR3 contains 11 residues. V shed 3 bases and J shed 2 bases, with 5 bases lying between them. CDR1 and CDR2 (germline): GTSNPN, SVGIG (reference sequence). CDR3 in amino acids: CAWSQAYEQYF. The CDR3 DNA is TGTGCCTGGAGCCAGGCCTACGAGCAGTACTTC. Full variable domain (rest looked up from reference TRBV30 and TRBJ2-7): SQTIHQWPATLVQPVGSPLSLECTVEGTSNPNLYWYRQAAGRGLQLLFYSVGIGQISSEVPQNLSASRPQDRQFILSSKKLLLSDSGFYLCAWSQAYEQYFGPGTRLTVT.

J is TRBJ1-6 and V is TRBV19; TRBD1 aligns across 7 bases. V shed 5 bases and J 11 bases; nucleotides not matched to a gene: 15. CDR1 LNHDA and CDR2 SQIVND come from the germline V gene (reference sequence). CDR3 length equals 16 residues. The DNA of the CDR3 is TGTGCCAGTAGTCCACGCACCACAGGGGATACTGCACCCCTCCACTTT. Protein product: CASSPRTTGDTAPLHF.

The chain recombines TRBV10-1 with TRBJ2-3; D remains ambiguous. Trimming removed 6 bases at V and 3 bases at J, with 10 bases between. The length of the CDR3 is 13 residues. CDR1 and CDR2 from the germline V gene are WNHNN and SYGVQD (reference sequence). CDR3 bases: TGCGCCAGCAGCGCCCGGAGTACAGATACGCAGTATTTT. It translates to CASSARSTDTQYF.

The J gene is TRBJ2-7, the V gene TRBV2; the D is unclear. The germline gives CDR1 SNHLY, CDR2 FYNNEI. V lost 8 bases and J 3 bases, leaving 5 bases between the germline ends. CDR3 length: 10 residues. The CDR3 DNA is TGTGCCAGCCTTTACTACGAGCAGTACTTC. As protein: CASLYYEQYF.

The rearrangement links TRBV2 to TRBJ2-3; no definite D call. From germline, CDR1 is SNHLY and CDR2 FYNNEI. This CDR3 is built from 13 residues. V was clipped by 6 bases and J by 2 bases, with 9 bases between them. The CDR3 loop is CASRRLDTDTQYF. In DNA form, the CDR3 reads TGTGCCAGCAGGCGCCTCGACACAGATACGCAGTATTTT.

V usage is TRBV28 and J usage is TRBJ2-5, with D perhaps TRBD1 (6 bases). This CDR3 comprises 16 residues. CDR1 is MDHEN, CDR2 SYDVKM, per germline. V was cut by 4 bases and J by 5 bases, with 20 bases left in between. The CDR3 protein is CASSSTPRTGKETQYF. The CDR3 nucleotides are TGTGCCAGCAGTTCGACTCCCCGAACAGGGAAGGAGACCCAGTACTTC.

This clone was picked up one time. J is TRBJ1-3 and V is TRBV7-9; 8 nucleotides agree with TRBD1. The junction had 0 bases not matched to a gene; V was cut back by 3 bases and J by 2 bases. The germline gives CDR1 SEHNR, CDR2 FQNEAQ (reference sequence). This CDR3 spans 14 amino acids. The chain's CDR3 is CASSLTGAGNTIYF. The CDR3 nucleotides are TGTGCCAGCAGCTTGACAGGGGCTGGAAACACCATATATTTT.

The V and J genes are TRBV2 and TRBJ2-1; possibly TRBD2 for D (6 bases). Per germline, CDR1 SNHLY and CDR2 FYNNEI. The V end lost 4 bases, the J end lost 1 base, and 8 bases lay between the germline ends. CDR3 length equals 14 residues. In nucleotides, the CDR3 is TGTGCCAGCAGTGTCGGAGGGTCCTACAATGAGCAGTTCTTC. Protein product: CASSVGGSYNEQFF.

The V gene is TRBV4-1, the J gene TRBJ2-7; D may be TRBD2 (5 bases). Trimming stripped 1 base from V and 0 bases from J, with 10 bases between. CDR3 length: 15 amino acids. Germline V CDR1 and CDR2: MGHRA, YSYEKL. The CDR3 nucleotides read TGCGCCAGCAGCCAAGGAGGGTTCGGCTCCTACGAGCAGTACTTC. This gives the protein CASSQGGFGSYEQYF.

The gene calls are TRBV3-1 (or the pseudogene TRBV3-2) and TRBJ2-4; D possibly corresponds to TRBD2 (5 bases). Germline-derived CDR1 and CDR2 are LGHDT and YNNKEL (reference sequence). The CDR3 is 13 residues long. The germline V and J ends were trimmed by 4 bases and 7 bases, with 11 bases remaining between them. The CDR3 sequence is CASSRTSGNIQYF. As DNA, the CDR3 is TGTGCCAGCAGCCGCACGTCGGGGAACATTCAGTACTTC.

This clone was observed once. CDR3 bases: TGTGCCAGCAGCATACCCCTGGGGAGTACAGATACGCAGTATTTT. Amino acid sequence: CASSIPLGSTDTQYF. The V gene is TRBV7-9, the J gene TRBJ2-3; D may be TRBD2 (5 bases). Germline CDR1 is SEHNR and CDR2 is FQNEAQ (reference sequence). Between the trimmed V and J ends, which lost 5 bases and 3 bases, there was a span of 15 bases. CDR3 size: 15 residues.

V usage is TRBV11-2 and J usage is TRBJ1-1; tentative D call: TRBD1 (5 bases). Germline CDR1 SGHAT, CDR2 FQNNGV. Trimming pared 1 base from V and 1 base from J, leaving 13 bases between. The CDR3 is 16 amino acids. Here the CDR3 reads CASSLVYGATNTEAFF. CDR3 DNA sequence: TGTGCCAGCAGCTTAGTTTATGGGGCTACGAACACTGAAGCTTTCTTT.

This clone was seen only once. The gene calls are TRBV3-1 (or the pseudogene TRBV3-2) and TRBJ2-7; D is uncertain. V was cut by 0 bases and J by 3 bases, with 12 bases left in between. Germline V gene sequence: CDR1 LGHDT, CDR2 YNNKEL (reference sequence). CDR3 length equals 15 residues. CDR3 nucleotides: TGTGCCAGCAGCCAAGATGGGCACGGCTACTACGAGCAGTACTTC. This codes for CASSQDGHGYYEQYF.